Listed below are T cell receptor beta chains from one sample, sequenced in a study of T cell responses to AZD1222 COVID-19 vaccine. Sequenced by immunoSEQ multiplex PCR; TCRdb stores in-frame clones only, minus some. The table has some 80,000 clones, 86% seen once. The sample was peripheral blood, taken on day 0 of AZD1222 vaccination. These receptors originate from an adult in good health. CDR3s include the opening cysteine and the closing phenylalanine or tryptophan. The order of the fields is J gene, V gene, clone size, D gene, CDR3 protein, CDR3 DNA. A D gene is named only where the DNA matches it firmly. Not every row has a clone size; where given, it reads once, few, many or a size class.

J: TRBJ1-3; V: TRBV9; size: NA; D: NA; CDR3: CASKEGTSGNTIYF; DNA: TGTGCCAGCAAGGAGGGCACCTCTGGAAACACCATATATTTT
J: TRBJ2-3; V: TRBV6-5; size: NA; D: TRBD1; CDR3: CASSYPTGGASDTQYF; DNA: TGTGCCAGCAGTTACCCGACAGGGGGCGCATCAGATACGCAGTATTTT
J: TRBJ2-2; V: TRBV9; size: NA; D: NA; CDR3: CASSAIGRRTGELFF; DNA: TGTGCCAGCAGCGCTATCGGGCGGAGGACCGGGGAGCTGTTTTTT
J: TRBJ1-5; V: TRBV24-1; size: NA; D: NA; CDR3: CATSDSTGISGNQPQHF; DNA: TGTGCCACCAGTGATTCCACAGGGATATCGGGCAATCAGCCCCAGCATTTT
J: TRBJ2-1; V: TRBV30; size: few; D: NA; CDR3: CAWSVPRLNEQFF; DNA: TGTGCCTGGAGTGTACCCCGACTAAATGAGCAGTTCTTC
J: TRBJ2-3; V: TRBV10-1; size: NA; D: TRBD1; CDR3: CASSPGQASDTQYF; DNA: TGCGCCAGCAGCCCCGGACAGGCTTCAGATACGCAGTATTTT
J: TRBJ1-2; V: TRBV28; size: once; D: NA; CDR3: CASSLTGREVYTF; DNA: TGTGCCAGCAGTTTAACGGGCAGGGAGGTCTACACCTTC
J: TRBJ1-3; V: TRBV9; size: NA; D: NA; CDR3: CASSVGGSFSGNTIYF; DNA: TGTGCCAGCAGCGTAGGGGGGAGTTTCTCTGGAAACACCATATATTTT
J: TRBJ2-2; V: TRBV28; size: few; D: TRBD2; CDR3: CASSFPPPPSGVTNTGELFF; DNA: TGTGCCAGCAGTTTTCCTCCCCCCCCTAGCGGGGTTACGAACACCGGGGAGCTGTTTTTT
J: TRBJ1-2; V: TRBV28; size: NA; D: NA; CDR3: CASSLLGREDGYTF; DNA: TGTGCCAGCAGCCTACTGGGCAGGGAGGATGGCTACACCTTC
J: TRBJ1-2; V: TRBV28; size: NA; D: NA; CDR3: CASGEYYGYTF; DNA: TGTGCCAGCGGAGAATACTATGGCTACACCTTC
J: TRBJ2-3; V: TRBV2; size: NA; D: TRBD2; CDR3: CASSGSGSYTDTQYF; DNA: TGTGCCAGCAGCGGTAGCGGGAGTTACACAGATACGCAGTATTTT
J: TRBJ1-5; V: TRBV28; size: NA; D: NA; CDR3: CASRPGTGFNQPQHF; DNA: TGTGCCAGCAGGCCCGGAACGGGGTTCAATCAGCCCCAGCATTTT
J: TRBJ2-5; V: TRBV7-2; size: NA; D: NA; CDR3: CASSDPVGYQETQYF; DNA: TGTGCCAGCAGCGACCCCGTGGGGTACCAAGAGACCCAGTACTTC
J: TRBJ2-3; V: TRBV7-9; size: NA; D: NA; CDR3: CASSSTDTQYF; DNA: TGTGCCAGCAGTTCCACAGATACGCAGTATTTT
J: TRBJ2-5; V: TRBV29-1; size: NA; D: NA; CDR3: CSAVGGAETQYF; DNA: TGCAGCGCCGTGGGGGGGGCAGAGACCCAGTACTTC
J: TRBJ2-5; V: TRBV27; size: NA; D: NA; CDR3: CASSEWAQSETQYF; DNA: TGTGCCAGTTCCGAGTGGGCGCAATCAGAGACCCAGTACTTC